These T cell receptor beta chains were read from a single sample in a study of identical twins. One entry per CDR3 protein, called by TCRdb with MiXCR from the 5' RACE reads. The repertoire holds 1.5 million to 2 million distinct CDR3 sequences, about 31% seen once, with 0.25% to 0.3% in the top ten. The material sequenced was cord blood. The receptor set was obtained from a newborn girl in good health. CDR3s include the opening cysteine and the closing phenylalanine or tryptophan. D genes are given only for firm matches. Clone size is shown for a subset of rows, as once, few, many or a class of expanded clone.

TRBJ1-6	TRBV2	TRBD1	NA	TGTGCCAGCAGGAGTGTTGGGACAGATAATTCACCCCTCCACTTT	CASRSVGTDNSPLHF
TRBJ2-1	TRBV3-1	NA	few	TGTGCCAGCAGCCAGTTGAAAAATGAGCAGTTCTTC	CASSQLKNEQFF
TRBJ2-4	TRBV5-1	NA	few	TGCGCCAGCAGCTTGGGTGGAGGGGGCAGTGAGCAGTACTTC	CASSLGGGGSEQYF
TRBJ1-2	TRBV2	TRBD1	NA	TGTGCCAGCAGTGAACAGGCCGCCTACAGGGGGCAGGGTCACTATGGCTACACCTTC	CASSEQAAYRGQGHYGYTF
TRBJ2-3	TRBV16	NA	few	TGTGCCAGCAGCCCTCCAACGCGCACAGATACGCAGTATTTT	CASSPPTRTDTQYF
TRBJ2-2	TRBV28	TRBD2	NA	TGTGCCAGCAGTTCTGCGACTAGCGGGAGAACCGGGGAGCTGTTTTTT	CASSSATSGRTGELFF
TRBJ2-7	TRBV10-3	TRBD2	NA	TGTGCCATCAGTGACCCGGGGGGGCCCTCCTACGAGCAGTACTTC	CAISDPGGPSYEQYF
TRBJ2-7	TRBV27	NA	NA	TGTGCCAGCAGCCCGCAGGGTCACAATGAGCAGTACTTC	CASSPQGHNEQYF
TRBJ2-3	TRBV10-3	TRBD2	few	TGTGCCATCAGAGGAGCGGGGGGGTACACAGATACGCAGTATTTT	CAIRGAGGYTDTQYF
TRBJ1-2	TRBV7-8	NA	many	TGTGCCAGCAGCTTAGGAGGGATCTATGGCTACACCTTC	CASSLGGIYGYTF
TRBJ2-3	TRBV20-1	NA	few	TGCAGTGCTAGAGTTCAACAGACCCCAGATACGCAGTATTTT	CSARVQQTPDTQYF
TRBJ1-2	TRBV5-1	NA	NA	TGCGCCAGCAGCGGATCTGGTGGGGTAGATGGCTACACCTTC	CASSGSGGVDGYTF
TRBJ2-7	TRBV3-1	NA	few	TGTGCCAGCAGCCAAGGTAGAGGCCCCATCGACGAGCAGTACTTC	CASSQGRGPIDEQYF
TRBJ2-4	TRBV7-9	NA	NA	TGTGCCAGCAGCCCTACCTATACAGGGAATAGCAAAAACATTCAGTACTTC	CASSPTYTGNSKNIQYF
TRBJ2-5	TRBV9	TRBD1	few	TGTGCCAGCAGCTCCTTCCCTAGGCAGGGGGATGAGACCCAGTACTTC	CASSSFPRQGDETQYF
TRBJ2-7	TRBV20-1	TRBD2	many	TGCAGTGCTAAAGCGGGACTATACTACGAGCAGTACTTC	CSAKAGLYYEQYF
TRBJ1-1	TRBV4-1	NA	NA	TGCGCCAGCAGCCAGCTCCCCCGGAGGGGGAGAGGTAACACTGAAGCTTTCTTT	CASSQLPRRGRGNTEAFF
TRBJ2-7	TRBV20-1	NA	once	TGCAGTGCAAACTCCCCCGGGACTTCCGCTAACTACCAGTACTTC	CSANSPGTSANYQYF
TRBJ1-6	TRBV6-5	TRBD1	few	TGTGCCAGCAGTAGGGACAGTTCACCCCTCCACTTT	CASSRDSSPLHF
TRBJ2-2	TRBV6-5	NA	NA	TGTGCCAGCCGGACAGTCAACACCGGGGAGCTGTTTTTT	CASRTVNTGELFF
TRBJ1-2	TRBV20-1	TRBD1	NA	TGCAGTGCTAGTCCGGGACAGGGTCAGCGCTACACCTTC	CSASPGQGQRYTF
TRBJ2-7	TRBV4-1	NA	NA	TGCGCCAGCAGCCAAGGGGTCCTTAGCGCCGGCACCTACGAGCAGTACTTC	CASSQGVLSAGTYEQYF
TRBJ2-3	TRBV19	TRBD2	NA	TGTGCCAGTAGTTTCACTAGCGTCACAGATACGCAGTATTTT	CASSFTSVTDTQYF
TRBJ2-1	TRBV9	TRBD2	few	TGTGCCAGCAGCGTAGTAGCGGGGCTCCGCTATGAGCAGTTCTTC	CASSVVAGLRYEQFF
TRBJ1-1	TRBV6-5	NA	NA	TGTGCCAGCGGGTCCCCTTTGAGAATGAACACTGAAGCTTTCTTT	CASGSPLRMNTEAFF
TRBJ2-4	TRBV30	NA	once	TGTGCCTGGCCCCACAGAGGGTGGGACATTCAGTACTTC	CAWPHRGWDIQYF
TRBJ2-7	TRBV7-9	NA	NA	TGTGCCAGCAGCCGTGGGGCTATCAGCTCCTACGAGCAGTACTTC	CASSRGAISSYEQYF
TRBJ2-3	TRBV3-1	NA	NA	TGTGTCAGCAGCCAAGGAGGATCCGCAGATACGCAGTATTTT	CVSSQGGSADTQYF
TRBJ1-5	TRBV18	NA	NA	TGTGCCAGCTCACCGGCCGGGACACCCAATCAGCCCCAGCATTTT	CASSPAGTPNQPQHF
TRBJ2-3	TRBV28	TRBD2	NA	TGTGCCAGCAGTTTACGCCTCAGGACTAGCGAAGATACGCAGTATTTT	CASSLRLRTSEDTQYF
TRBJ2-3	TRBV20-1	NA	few	TGCAGTGCTCCATTTTCAACAGATACGCAGTATTTT	CSAPFSTDTQYF
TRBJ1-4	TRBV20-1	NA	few	TGCAGTTCTAGGACGGCTTTAGGAAAACTGTTTTTT	CSSRTALGKLFF
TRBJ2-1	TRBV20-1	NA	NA	TGCAGTGCTGGTAGGGGGGGGCGCGTAAATGAGCAGTTCTTC	CSAGRGGRVNEQFF
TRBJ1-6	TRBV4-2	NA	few	TGTGCCAGCAGCCAAGTCTCGGATTCACCCCTCCACTTT	CASSQVSDSPLHF
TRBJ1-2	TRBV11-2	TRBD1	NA	TGTGCCAGCAGCTTAAGCCCCCTGACAGGGGGCGTTATTAAAGGCTACACCTTC	CASSLSPLTGGVIKGYTF
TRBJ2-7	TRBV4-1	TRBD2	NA	TGCGCCAGCAGCCAAGGACTGGGACTAGTTAGCGAGCAGTACTTC	CASSQGLGLVSEQYF
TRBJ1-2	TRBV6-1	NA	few	TGTGCCAGCAGTGAACGGAAGGACATTAACTATGGCTACACCTTC	CASSERKDINYGYTF
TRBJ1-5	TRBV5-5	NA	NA	TGTGCCAGCAGCTCGACAGGCTGGGATCAGCCCCAGCATTTT	CASSSTGWDQPQHF
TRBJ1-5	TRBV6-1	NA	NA	TGTGCCAGCATCCTGTCTTTGGCGTCAAATCAGCCCCAGCATTTT	CASILSLASNQPQHF
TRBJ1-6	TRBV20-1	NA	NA	TGCAGCGCTGGGTCTAGCTCCTATAATTCACCCCTCCACTTT	CSAGSSSYNSPLHF
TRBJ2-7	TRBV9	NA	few	TGTGCCAGCAGCGTAGAAGGACAGGGAGGGTACGAGCAGTACTTC	CASSVEGQGGYEQYF